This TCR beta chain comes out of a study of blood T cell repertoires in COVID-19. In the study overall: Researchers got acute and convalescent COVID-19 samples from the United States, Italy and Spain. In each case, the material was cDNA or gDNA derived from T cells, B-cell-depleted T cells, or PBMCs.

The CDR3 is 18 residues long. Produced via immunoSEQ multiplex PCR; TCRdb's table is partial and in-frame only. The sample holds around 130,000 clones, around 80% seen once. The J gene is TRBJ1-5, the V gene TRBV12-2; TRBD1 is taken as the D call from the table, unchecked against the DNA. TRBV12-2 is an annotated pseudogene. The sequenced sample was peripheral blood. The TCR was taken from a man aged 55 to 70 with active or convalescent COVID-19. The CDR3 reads CASRQPDREKRSNQPQHF. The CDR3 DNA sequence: TGTGCAAGTCGCCAGCCGGACAGGGAGAAGCGAAGCAATCAGCCCCAGCATTTT.